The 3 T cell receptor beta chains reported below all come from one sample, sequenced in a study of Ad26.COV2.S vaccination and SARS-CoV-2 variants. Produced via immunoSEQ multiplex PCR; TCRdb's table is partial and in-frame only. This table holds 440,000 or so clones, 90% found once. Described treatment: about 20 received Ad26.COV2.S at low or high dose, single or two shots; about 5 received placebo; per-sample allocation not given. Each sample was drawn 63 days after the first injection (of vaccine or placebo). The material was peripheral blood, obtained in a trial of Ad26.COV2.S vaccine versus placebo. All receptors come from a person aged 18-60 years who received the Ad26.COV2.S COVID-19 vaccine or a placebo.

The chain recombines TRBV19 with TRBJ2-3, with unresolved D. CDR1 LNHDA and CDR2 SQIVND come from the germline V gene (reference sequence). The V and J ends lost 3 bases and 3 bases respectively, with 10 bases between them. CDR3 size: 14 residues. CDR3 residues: CASSIGVWTDTQYF. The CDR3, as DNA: TGTGCCAGTAGTATCGGAGTCTGGACAGATACGCAGTATTTT.

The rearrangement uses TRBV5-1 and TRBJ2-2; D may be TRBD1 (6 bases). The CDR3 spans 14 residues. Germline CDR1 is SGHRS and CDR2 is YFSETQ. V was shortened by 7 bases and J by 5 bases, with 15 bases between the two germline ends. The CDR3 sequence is CASRISGDTGELFF. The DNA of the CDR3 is TGCGCCAGCCGCATTTCAGGGGATACCGGGGAGCTGTTTTTT. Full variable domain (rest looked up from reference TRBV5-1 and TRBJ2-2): KAGVTQTPRYLIKTRGQQVTLSCSPISGHRSVSWYQQTPGQGLQFLFEYFSETQRNKGNFPGRFSGRQFSNSRSEMNVSTLELGDSALYLCASRISGDTGELFFGEGSRLTVL.

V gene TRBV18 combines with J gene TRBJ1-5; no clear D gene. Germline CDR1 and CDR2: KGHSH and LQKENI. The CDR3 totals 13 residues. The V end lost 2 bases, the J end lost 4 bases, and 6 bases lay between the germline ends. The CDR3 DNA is TGTGCCAGCTCACCAGACAAAAATCAGCCCCAGCATTTT. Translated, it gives CASSPDKNQPQHF.